Here is one TCR beta chain with its context. This specimen comes from a study of blood T cell repertoires in COVID-19. Looking at the study overall: Sites across the United States, Italy and Spain contributed samples from acute and convalescent COVID-19.

Some clones are missing from TCRdb's copy, which holds only in-frame ones; the method was immunoSEQ multiplex PCR. The sample shows 390,000 or so clones, roughly 90% of them seen only once. This CDR3 is 13 amino acids long. Germline V gene lookup returns CDR1 MNHEY and CDR2 SMNVEV (reference sequence). Trimming removed 11 bases from V and 8 bases from J; junction bases left unmatched: 5. The receptor comes from a woman aged 30 to 39 with COVID-19, enrolled during active disease. The chain is built from TRBV27 and TRBJ2-1, with 14 bases lining up with TRBD2. Sequenced sample: peripheral blood. The CDR3 bases are TGTGCCTCGGCGGGACTAGCGGGGGATGAGCAGTTCTTC. Its protein product is CASAGLAGDEQFF.